Below, 3 T cell receptor beta chains from the same sample are listed, as sequenced in a study of cytomegalovirus exposure and HLA in healthy donors. The PCR ran on 60 Vbeta and 13 Jbeta primers. The protocol was immunoSEQ multiplex PCR, while the TCRdb copy is restricted to in-frame clones and leaves out a portion. Here the sample spans about 150,000 clones, over 70% being singletons. Sequencing used PBMCs. The receptors derive from a man aged 25-45 years in good health and CMV-seronegative.

The chain carries TRBV30 and TRBJ1-1, with D perhaps TRBD1 (6 bases). Germline CDR1 reads GTSNPN; CDR2 reads SVGIG (reference sequence). The V end was cut by 7 bases, the J end by 2 bases, with 14 bases between. The CDR3 covers 13 residues. CDR3 DNA: TGTGCCTTAAAGAGGGGGTCCAACACTGAAGCTTTCTTT. This codes for CALKRGSNTEAFF.

This chain uses TRBV7-9 with TRBJ2-3; 9 bases line up with TRBD2. The CDR3 runs to 16 residues. Germline V CDR1 and CDR2: SEHNR, FQNEAQ (reference sequence). Losses at the gene ends were 4 bases for V and 0 bases for J; bases not matched to a gene: 5. CDR3 amino acids: CASSSGTSSSTDTQYF. CDR3 sequence (DNA): TGTGCCAGCAGCTCGGGGACTAGCTCTAGCACAGATACGCAGTATTTT.

This sequence joins TRBV28 and TRBJ2-4; TRBD2 aligns across 8 bases. Trimming cost V 7 bases and J 5 bases; bases outside gene matches: 1. Germline V gene lookup returns CDR1 MDHEN and CDR2 SYDVKM. This CDR3 contains 12 residues. The CDR3: CASTGGENIQYF. DNA for the CDR3: TGTGCCAGCACCGGGGGGGAAAACATTCAGTACTTC.